This TCR beta chain was recovered during a study of T cells in Graves' hyperthyroidism and ophthalmopathy. Findings and caveats of the study: Most thyroid clonotypes with frequency above 0.001 were detected in blood.

Researchers amplified the TCR beta CDR3 regions from RNA transcripts. HTBI primers were used for first-round RT-PCR of the TCR CDR3. One entry per CDR3 protein, called by TCRdb with MiXCR from the multiplex PCR reads. The table has more than 450,000 distinct CDR3 sequences, just under 20% seen once. Concerning this clonotype itself: What it binds is unknown.

Germline CDR1 reads SEHNR; CDR2 reads FQNEAQ (reference sequence). Trimming stripped 3 bases from V and 10 bases from J, with 11 bases between. CDR3 length: 12 amino acids. At least 3 on the Clinical Activity Score was recorded for ophthalmopathy patients, who also had NOSPECS grade at least 4 and duration under 3 months. Each diagnosis drew on symptoms, thyroxine, TRAb, thyroid ultrasound and orbital computed tomography findings. This chain links TRBV7-9 with TRBJ2-3; D not resolved. This TCR was recovered from a man in his forties with Graves' ophthalmopathy. The sequencing input was blood. The CDR3 nucleotides read TGTGCCAGCAGCTTTGATTTATCGGCGCAGTATTTT. Amino acid sequence: CASSFDLSAQYF.